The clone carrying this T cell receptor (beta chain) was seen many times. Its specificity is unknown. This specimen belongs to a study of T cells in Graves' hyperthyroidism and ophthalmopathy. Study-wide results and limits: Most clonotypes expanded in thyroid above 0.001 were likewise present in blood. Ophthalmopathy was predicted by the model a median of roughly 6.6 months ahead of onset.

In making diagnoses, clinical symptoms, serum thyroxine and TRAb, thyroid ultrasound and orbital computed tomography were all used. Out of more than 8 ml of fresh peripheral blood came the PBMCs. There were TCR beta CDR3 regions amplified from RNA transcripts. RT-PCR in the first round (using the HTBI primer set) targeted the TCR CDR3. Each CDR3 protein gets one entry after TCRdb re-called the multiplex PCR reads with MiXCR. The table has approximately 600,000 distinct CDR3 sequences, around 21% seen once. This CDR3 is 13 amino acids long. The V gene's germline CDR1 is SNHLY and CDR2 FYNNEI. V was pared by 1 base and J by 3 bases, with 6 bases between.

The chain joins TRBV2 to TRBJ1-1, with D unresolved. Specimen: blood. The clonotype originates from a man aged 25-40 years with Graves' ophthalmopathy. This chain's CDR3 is CASSEGLDTEAFF. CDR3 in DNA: TGTGCCAGCAGTGAAGGATTGGACACTGAAGCTTTCTTT.